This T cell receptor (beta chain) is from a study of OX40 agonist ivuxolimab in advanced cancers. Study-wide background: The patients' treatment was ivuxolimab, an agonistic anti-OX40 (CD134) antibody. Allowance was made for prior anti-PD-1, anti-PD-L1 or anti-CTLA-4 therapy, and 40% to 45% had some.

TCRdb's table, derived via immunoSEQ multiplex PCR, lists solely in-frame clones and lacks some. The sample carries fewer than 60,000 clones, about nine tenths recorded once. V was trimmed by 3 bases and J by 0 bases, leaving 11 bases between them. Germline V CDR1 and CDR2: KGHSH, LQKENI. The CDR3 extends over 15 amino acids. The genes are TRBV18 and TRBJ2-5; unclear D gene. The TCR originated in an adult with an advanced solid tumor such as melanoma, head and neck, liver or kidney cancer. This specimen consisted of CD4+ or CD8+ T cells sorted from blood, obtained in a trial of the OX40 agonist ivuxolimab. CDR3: CASSPPRNNQETQYF. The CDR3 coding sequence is TGTGCCAGCTCACCCCCGCGGAACAACCAAGAGACCCAGTACTTC.